This T cell receptor beta chain was recorded in a study of blood T cell repertoires in COVID-19. On the study more broadly: From the United States, Italy and Spain came samples of acute and convalescent COVID-19.

Per the original methods: Amplified reference gene primers provided the basis for estimating nucleated cell counts. Here immunoSEQ multiplex PCR was the method, and the copy in TCRdb shows in-frame clones only, minus some. That table furnishes V, J and clone size, whereas the DNA furnished D and trimming. The data show around 200,000 clones, 80% to 85% seen once. Germline trimming cut 4 bases from V and 8 bases from J; bases unmatched to any gene: 9. CDR3 length equals 14 residues. In germline, CDR1 is SGHRS, CDR2 YFSETQ. The source of this sequence is a man aged 45-65 years with active or convalescent COVID-19. Sequencing was performed on peripheral blood. The chain uses TRBV5-1 and TRBJ2-3, with 8 bases fitting TRBD1. This chain's CDR3 is CASSGQGGLGTQYF. The CDR3 region has the DNA TGCGCCAGCAGCGGACAGGGTGGCCTGGGTACGCAGTATTTT.